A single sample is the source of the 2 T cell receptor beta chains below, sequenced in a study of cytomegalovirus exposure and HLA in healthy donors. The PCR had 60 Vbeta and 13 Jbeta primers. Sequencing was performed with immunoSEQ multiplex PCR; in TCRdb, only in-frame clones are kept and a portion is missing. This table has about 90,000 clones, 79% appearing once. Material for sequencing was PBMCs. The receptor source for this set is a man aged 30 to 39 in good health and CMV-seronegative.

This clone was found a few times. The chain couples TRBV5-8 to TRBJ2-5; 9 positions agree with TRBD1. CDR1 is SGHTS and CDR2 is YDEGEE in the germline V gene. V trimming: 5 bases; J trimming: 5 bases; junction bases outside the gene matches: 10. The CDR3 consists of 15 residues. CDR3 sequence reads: CASSFVQGAWETQYF. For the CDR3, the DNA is TGTGCCAGCAGTTTTGTACAGGGGGCGTGGGAGACCCAGTACTTC. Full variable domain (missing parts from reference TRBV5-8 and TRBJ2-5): EAGVTQSPTHLIKTRGQQATLRCSPISGHTSVYWYQQALGLGLQFLLWYDEGEERNRGNFPPRFSGRQFPNYSSELNVNALELEDSALYLCASSFVQGAWETQYFGPGTRLLVL.

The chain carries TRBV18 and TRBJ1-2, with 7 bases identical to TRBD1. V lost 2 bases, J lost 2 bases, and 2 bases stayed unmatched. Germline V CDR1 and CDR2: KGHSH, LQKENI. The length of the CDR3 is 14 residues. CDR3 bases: TGTGCCAGCTCACCAGCGGGACAGAACTATGGCTACACCTTC. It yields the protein CASSPAGQNYGYTF.